These T cell receptor beta chains were read from a single sample in a study of regulatory T cells in long-lasting Graves disease. One entry per CDR3 protein, called by TCRdb with MiXCR from the multiplex PCR reads. The sample has 420,000 or so distinct CDR3 sequences; 20% to 30% are singletons. The sample here was peripheral blood mononuclear cells (PBMCs), taken when the disease was refractory, from a patient treated with antithyroid drugs. These receptors all stem from a female donor with Graves disease. Both conserved end residues are part of each CDR3. The D gene is left open where the match is weak.

j_call | v_call | d_call | cdr3_aa
TRBJ2-3 | TRBV3-1 | TRBD1 | CASSQGTGTDTQYF
TRBJ1-1 | TRBV2 | - | CASKGELMNTEAFF
TRBJ2-7 | TRBV15 | TRBD2 | CATSIGPSSGRSEQYF
TRBJ2-2 | TRBV7-2 | - | CASSLARTGELFF
TRBJ2-4 | TRBV12-3/TRBV12-4 | TRBD2 | CATRGTSGSLRDKNIQYF
TRBJ1-1 | TRBV6-5 | - | CASSYRASEAFF
TRBJ1-1 | TRBV29-1 | TRBD1 | CRDRGQGTEAFF
TRBJ2-1 | TRBV5-1 | - | CASSPQNSRLSSYNEQFF
TRBJ2-7 | TRBV12-3/TRBV12-4 | TRBD2 | CASSLGTSGRATYEQYF
TRBJ1-2 | TRBV30 | - | CAWSNRDYGYTF
TRBJ2-3 | TRBV3-1 | - | CASSQGLASNTDTQYF
TRBJ2-7 | TRBV7-3 | TRBD2 | CASSPNGLAGTYEQYF
TRBJ2-7 | TRBV5-5 | - | CASSFREWATGYEQYF
TRBJ1-2 | TRBV6-1 | - | CASIGGMGCTF
TRBJ1-5 | TRBV30 | - | CAWSVSGRGNNQPQHF
TRBJ2-7 | TRBV29-1 | - | CSAQIGVYEQYF
TRBJ2-5 | TRBV12-3/TRBV12-4 | - | CASSFGNLGETQYF
TRBJ2-7 | TRBV30 | - | CAWSLGTEYF
TRBJ2-7 | TRBV2 | - | CASSELMDRSYEQYF
TRBJ2-5 | TRBV9 | TRBD1 | CASSGKTGKETQYF
TRBJ1-6 | TRBV28 | - | CASSPPVGRGYYSPLHF
TRBJ2-7 | TRBV11-2 | - | CASSLVAQDSYEQYF
TRBJ1-1 | TRBV12-3/TRBV12-4 | - | CASSFGGVNTEAFF
TRBJ2-1 | TRBV12-3/TRBV12-4 | TRBD2 | CASRGAAGGHEQFF
TRBJ2-7 | TRBV28 | TRBD1 | CTSSLWTGGAYSYEQYF
TRBJ1-1 | TRBV7-9 | - | CASSRQPEAFF
TRBJ1-1 | TRBV5-8 | TRBD1 | CASSLAGQGYRNTEAFF
TRBJ2-7 | TRBV29-1 | TRBD1 | CSTWIGGHEQYF
TRBJ2-5 | TRBV28 | TRBD1 | CASSSQQGTGETQYF
TRBJ1-5 | TRBV15 | - | CATSRVSDFSQSSNQPQHF
TRBJ2-7 | TRBV28 | - | CASSGQGASYHEQYF
TRBJ1-1 | TRBV11-2 | - | CASSSPGVYDTEAFF
TRBJ1-5 | TRBV6-1 | - | CASRRTDSNQPQHF
TRBJ1-3 | TRBV9 | - | CASSYANSGNTIYF
TRBJ2-7 | TRBV6-1 | TRBD2 | CASNKGLGFKEQYF
TRBJ2-4 | TRBV29-1 | - | CSVKGGPGGKNIQYF
TRBJ2-5 | TRBV19 | - | CASSFASNRQETQYF
TRBJ1-1 | TRBV28 | - | CASSSRTLNTEAFF
TRBJ2-2 | TRBV7-2 | TRBD1 | CASPLARTGAGELFF
TRBJ1-1 | TRBV5-1 | - | CASSFLPTQPTEAFF
TRBJ2-7 | TRBV28 | TRBD1 | CASRTGVQYEQYF
TRBJ2-5 | TRBV6-1 | TRBD1 | CASSPTGTGRETQYF
TRBJ2-6 | TRBV19 | - | CASKERSGANVLTF
TRBJ2-2 | TRBV12-3/TRBV12-4 | - | CASSIGLTGELFF
TRBJ1-5 | TRBV6-1 | - | CAVSGIQPQHF
TRBJ2-1 | TRBV5-1 | TRBD2 | CASSSHSGPRLADYNEQFF
TRBJ2-5 | TRBV10-3 | - | CAISESRRLVNQETQYF
TRBJ2-4 | TRBV12-3/TRBV12-4 | - | CASRNSGIEAKNIQYF
TRBJ1-2 | TRBV4-1 | TRBD1 | CASSPTPGQVAYGYTF
TRBJ1-1 | TRBV20-1 | - | CSARDQEQAMNTEAFF
TRBJ1-4 | TRBV15 | - | CATHTDTNEKLFF
TRBJ2-7 | TRBV7-9 | - | CASSLGSQSSYEQYF
TRBJ2-7 | TRBV20-1 | TRBD2 | CSARSREGDYYEQYF
TRBJ2-7 | TRBV4-1 | TRBD2 | CASSPGLAGPGPGKQYF
TRBJ2-4 | TRBV11-2 | TRBD2 | CASSLVSGGGTKNIQYF